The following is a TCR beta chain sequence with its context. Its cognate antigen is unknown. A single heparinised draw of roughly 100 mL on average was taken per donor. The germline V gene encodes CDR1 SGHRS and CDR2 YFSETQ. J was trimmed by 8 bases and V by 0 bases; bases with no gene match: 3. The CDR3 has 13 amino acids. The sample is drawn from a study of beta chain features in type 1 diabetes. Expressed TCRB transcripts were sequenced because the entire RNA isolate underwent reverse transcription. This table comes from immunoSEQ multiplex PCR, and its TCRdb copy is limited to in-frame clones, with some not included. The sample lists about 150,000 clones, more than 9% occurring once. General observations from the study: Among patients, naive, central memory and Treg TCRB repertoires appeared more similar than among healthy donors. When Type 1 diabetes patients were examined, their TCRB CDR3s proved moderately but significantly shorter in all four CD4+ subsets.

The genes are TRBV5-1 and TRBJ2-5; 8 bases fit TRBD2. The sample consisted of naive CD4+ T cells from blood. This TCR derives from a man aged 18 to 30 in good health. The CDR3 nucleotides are TGCGCCAGCAGCTTGGTTCTAGCGGGCACCCAGTACTTC. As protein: CASSLVLAGTQYF.